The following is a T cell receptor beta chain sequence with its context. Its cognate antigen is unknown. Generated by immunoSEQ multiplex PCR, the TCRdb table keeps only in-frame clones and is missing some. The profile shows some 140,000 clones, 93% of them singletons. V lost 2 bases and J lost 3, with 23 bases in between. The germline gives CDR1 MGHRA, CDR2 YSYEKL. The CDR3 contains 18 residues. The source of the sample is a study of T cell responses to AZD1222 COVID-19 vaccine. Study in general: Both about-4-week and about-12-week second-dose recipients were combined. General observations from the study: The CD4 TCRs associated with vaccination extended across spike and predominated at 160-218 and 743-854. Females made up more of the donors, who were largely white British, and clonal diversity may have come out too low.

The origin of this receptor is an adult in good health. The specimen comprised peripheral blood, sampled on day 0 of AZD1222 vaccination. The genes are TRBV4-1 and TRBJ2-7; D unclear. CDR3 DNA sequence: TGCGCCAGCAGCCAATACTATCATCAGGAGCTGCTAAGCTACGAGCAGTACTTC. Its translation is CASSQYYHQELLSYEQYF.